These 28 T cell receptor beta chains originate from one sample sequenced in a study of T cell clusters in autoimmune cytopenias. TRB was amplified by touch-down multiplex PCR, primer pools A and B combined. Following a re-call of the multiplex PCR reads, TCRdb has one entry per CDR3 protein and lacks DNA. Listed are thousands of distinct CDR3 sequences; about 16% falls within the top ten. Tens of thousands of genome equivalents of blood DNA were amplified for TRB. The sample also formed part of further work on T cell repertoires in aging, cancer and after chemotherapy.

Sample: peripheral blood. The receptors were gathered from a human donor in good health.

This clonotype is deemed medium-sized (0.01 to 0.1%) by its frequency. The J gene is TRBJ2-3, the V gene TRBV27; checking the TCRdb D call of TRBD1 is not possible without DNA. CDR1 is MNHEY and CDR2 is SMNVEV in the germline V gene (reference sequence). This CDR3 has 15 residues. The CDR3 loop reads CASSDRTGGTDTQYF.

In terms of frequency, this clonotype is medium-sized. CDR3 in amino acids: CASSYSGTSYEQYF. The chain combines TRBV6-5 with TRBJ2-7; with no DNA, the TCRdb D assignment of TRBD1 cannot be verified. This CDR3 spans 14 amino acids. Germline-derived CDR1 and CDR2 are MNHEY and SVGAGI.

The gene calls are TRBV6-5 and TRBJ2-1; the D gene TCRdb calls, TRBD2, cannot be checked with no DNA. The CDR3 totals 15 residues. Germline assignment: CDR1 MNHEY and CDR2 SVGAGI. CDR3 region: CASLGASGGYNEQFF.

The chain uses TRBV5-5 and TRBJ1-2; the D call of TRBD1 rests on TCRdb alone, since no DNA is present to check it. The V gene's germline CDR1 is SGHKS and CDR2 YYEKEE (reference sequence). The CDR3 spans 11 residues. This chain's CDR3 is CASSRDSQDTF. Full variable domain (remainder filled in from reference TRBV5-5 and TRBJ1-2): DAGVTQSPTHLIKTRGQQVTLRCSPISGHKSVSWYQQVLGQGPQFIFQYYEKEERGRGNFPDRFSARQFPNYSSELNVNALLLGDSALYLCASSRDSQDTFGSGTRLTVV.

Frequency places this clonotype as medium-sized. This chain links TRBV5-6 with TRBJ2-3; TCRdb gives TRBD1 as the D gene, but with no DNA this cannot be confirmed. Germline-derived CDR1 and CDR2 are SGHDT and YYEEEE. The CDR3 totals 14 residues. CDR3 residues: CASSLTRDSDTQYF.

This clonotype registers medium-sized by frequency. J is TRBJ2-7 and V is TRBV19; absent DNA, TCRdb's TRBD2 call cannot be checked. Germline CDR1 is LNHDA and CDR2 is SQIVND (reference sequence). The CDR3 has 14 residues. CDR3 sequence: CASSIVGLQGEQYF.

The CDR3 is CASTGQGGGYTF. The chain couples TRBV6-6 to TRBJ1-2; TCRdb proposes TRBD1, but this gene call is untestable without DNA. CDR1 and CDR2 (germline): MNHNY, SVGAGI (reference sequence). The CDR3 is made up of 12 amino acids.

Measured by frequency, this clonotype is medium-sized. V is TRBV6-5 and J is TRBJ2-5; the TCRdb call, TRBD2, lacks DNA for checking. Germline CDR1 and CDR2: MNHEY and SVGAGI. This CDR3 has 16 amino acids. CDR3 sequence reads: CASSYSPGLAAETQYF.

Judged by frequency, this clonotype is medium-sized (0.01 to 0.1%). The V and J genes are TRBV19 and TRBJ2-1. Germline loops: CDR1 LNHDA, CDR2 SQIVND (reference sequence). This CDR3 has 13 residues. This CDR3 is CASSMSRYNEQFF.

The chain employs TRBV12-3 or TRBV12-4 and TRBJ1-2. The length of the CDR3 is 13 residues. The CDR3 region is CASSLGAVYGYTF.

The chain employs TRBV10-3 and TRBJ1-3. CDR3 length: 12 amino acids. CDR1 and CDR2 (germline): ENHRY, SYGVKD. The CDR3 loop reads CAIFSSGNTIYF.

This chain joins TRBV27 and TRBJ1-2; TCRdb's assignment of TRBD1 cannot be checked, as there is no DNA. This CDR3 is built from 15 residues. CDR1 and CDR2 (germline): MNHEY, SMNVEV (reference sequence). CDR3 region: CASSLGRGNNYGYTF.

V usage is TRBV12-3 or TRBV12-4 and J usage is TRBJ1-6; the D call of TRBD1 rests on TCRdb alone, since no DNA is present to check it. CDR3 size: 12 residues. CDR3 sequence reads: CASSLPTGQLHF.

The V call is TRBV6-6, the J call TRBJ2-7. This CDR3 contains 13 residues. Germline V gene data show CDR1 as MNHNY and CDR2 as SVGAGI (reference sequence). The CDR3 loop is CASSYSGLYEQYF.

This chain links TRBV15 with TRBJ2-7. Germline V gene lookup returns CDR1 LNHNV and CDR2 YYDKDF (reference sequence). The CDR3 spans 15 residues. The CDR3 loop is CATSRTRLTAHEQYF.

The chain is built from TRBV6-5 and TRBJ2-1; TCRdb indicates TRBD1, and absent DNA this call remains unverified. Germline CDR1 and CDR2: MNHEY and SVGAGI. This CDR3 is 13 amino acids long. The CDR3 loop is CASIGQGAGEQFF.

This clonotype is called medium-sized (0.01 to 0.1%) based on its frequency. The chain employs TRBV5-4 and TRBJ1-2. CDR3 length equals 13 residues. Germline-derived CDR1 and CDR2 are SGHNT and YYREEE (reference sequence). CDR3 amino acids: CASSLGGGSGYTF.

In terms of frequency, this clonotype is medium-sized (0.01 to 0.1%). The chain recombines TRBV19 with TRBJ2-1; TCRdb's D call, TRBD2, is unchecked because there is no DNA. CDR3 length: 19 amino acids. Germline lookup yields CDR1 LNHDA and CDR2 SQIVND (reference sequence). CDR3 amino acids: CASTSGLAGGRGSYNEQFF.

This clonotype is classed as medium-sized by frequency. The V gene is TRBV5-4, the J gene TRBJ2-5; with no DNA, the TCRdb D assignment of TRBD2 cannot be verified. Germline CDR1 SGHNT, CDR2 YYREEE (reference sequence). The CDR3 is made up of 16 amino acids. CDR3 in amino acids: CASSSGTSRSQETQYF.

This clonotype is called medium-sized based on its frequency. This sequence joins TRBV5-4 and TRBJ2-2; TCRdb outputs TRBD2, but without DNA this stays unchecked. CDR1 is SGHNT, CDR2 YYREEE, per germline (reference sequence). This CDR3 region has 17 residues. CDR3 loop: CASSLGGLAGTTGELFF. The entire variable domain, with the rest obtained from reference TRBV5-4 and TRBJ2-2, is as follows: ETGVTQSPTHLIKTRGQQVTLRCSSQSGHNTVSWYQQALGQGPQFIFQYYREEENGRGNFPPRFSGLQFPNYSSELNVNALELDDSALYLCASSLGGLAGTTGELFFGEGSRLTVL.

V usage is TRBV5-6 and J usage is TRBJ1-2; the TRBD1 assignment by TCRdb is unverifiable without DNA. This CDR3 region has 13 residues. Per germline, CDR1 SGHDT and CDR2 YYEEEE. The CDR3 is CASSLGQGDGYTF.

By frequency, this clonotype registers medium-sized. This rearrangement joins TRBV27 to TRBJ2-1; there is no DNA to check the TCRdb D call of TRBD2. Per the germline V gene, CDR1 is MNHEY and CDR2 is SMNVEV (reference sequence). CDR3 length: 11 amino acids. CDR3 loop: CASKRYNEQFF.

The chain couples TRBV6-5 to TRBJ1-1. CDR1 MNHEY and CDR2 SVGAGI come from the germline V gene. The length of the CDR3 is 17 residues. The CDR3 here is CASRHTGREGGYTEAFF.

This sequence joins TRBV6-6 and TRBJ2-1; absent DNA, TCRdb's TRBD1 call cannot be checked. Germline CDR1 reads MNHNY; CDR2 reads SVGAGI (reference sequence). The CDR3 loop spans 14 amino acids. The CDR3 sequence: CASIGQGGYNEQFF.

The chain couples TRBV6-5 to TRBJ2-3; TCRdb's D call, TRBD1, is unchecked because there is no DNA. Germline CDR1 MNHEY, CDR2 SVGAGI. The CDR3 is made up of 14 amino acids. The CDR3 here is CASSQQGAGDTQYF.

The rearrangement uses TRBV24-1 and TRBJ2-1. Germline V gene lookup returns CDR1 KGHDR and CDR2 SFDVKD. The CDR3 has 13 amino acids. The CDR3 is CATSDLEVTEQFF.

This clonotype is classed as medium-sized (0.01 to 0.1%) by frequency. CDR3 sequence: CATSRQGGDSPLHF. This chain links TRBV19 with TRBJ1-6; checking the TCRdb D call of TRBD1 is not possible without DNA. The CDR3 length is 14 residues. CDR1 is LNHDA and CDR2 is SQIVND in the germline V gene (reference sequence).

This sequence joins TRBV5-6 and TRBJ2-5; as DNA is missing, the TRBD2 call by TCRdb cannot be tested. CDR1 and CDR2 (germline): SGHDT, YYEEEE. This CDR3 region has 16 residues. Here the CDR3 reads CASSLPPAGGQETQYF.